This passage covers 24 T cell receptor beta chains from one sample sequenced in a study of beta chain features in type 1 diabetes. As every portion of the isolated RNA was reverse transcribed, the sequencing read expressed TCRB transcripts. The method was immunoSEQ multiplex PCR; TCRdb's version includes in-frame clones alone and lacks a portion of them. The repertoire includes some 100,000 clones, about 40% of them detected once, and 0.065% sits in the top ten. The specimen sequenced was stem cell memory CD4+ T cells from blood. The receptor set was obtained from a woman younger than 30 in good health.

V usage is TRBV29-1 and J usage is TRBJ1-2; D unresolved. Trimming shortened V by 2 bases and J by 0 bases, and 10 bases separated the two germline ends. CDR3 length: 14 residues. Germline V gives CDR1 SQVTM, CDR2 ANQGSEA. DNA for the CDR3: TGCAGCGTTGAACCCCCGATAGCTAACTATGGCTACACCTTC. Protein product: CSVEPPIANYGYTF.

The chain joins TRBV7-9 to TRBJ2-1; D call uncertain. From germline, CDR1 is SEHNR and CDR2 FQNEAQ (reference sequence). The CDR3 is 11 residues long. Trimming stripped 5 bases from V and 7 bases from J, with 6 bases between. CDR3 sequence: CASSHGNEQFF. CDR3 bases: TGTGCCAGCAGCCACGGGAATGAGCAGTTCTTC. The full variable domain, rest sourced from reference TRBV7-9 and TRBJ2-1, is DTGVSQNPRHKITKRGQNVTFRCDPISEHNRLYWYRQTLGQGPEFLTYFQNEAQLEKSRLLSDRFSAERPKGSFSTLEIQRTEQGDSAMYLCASSHGNEQFFGPGTRLTVL.

The chain uses TRBV5-6 and TRBJ1-2; no definite D call. Trimming left V 3 bases short and J 3 bases short, with 15 bases between. The CDR3 runs to 15 residues. Germline-derived CDR1 and CDR2 are SGHDT and YYEEEE. The CDR3 is CASSSDGRVHYGYTF. The CDR3 nucleotides are TGTGCCAGCAGCTCAGACGGGAGAGTCCACTATGGCTACACCTTC.

This clone was picked up a small number of times. This chain joins TRBV29-1 and TRBJ2-5; possible D gene TRBD1, 6 bases. The J call may not be correct, given that the DNA end is closer to TRBJ2-7. The germline CDR1 and CDR2 sequences are SQVTM and ANQGSEA. This CDR3 comprises 13 residues. As DNA, the CDR3 is TGCAGCGCCGCCGGGGACACCTATTACGAGCAGTACTTC. It specifies CSAAGDTYYEQYF.

This clone was observed a few times. The chain recombines TRBV7-3 with TRBJ2-2, with 7 bases lining up with TRBD2. Germline CDR1 SGHTA, CDR2 FQGTGA. The CDR3 spans 18 residues. Unmatched junction bases numbered 8, after V lost 0 bases and J lost 1 base. The CDR3 reads CASSLTFPAGMNTGELFF. CDR3 coding DNA: TGTGCCAGCAGCTTAACGTTCCCAGCGGGAATGAACACCGGGGAGCTGTTTTTT.

This chain links TRBV4-1 with TRBJ2-1; D remains ambiguous. The ends were cut back, 1 base at V and 6 bases at J, with 7 bases in the middle. Germline V CDR1 and CDR2: MGHRA, YSYEKL. The CDR3 covers 13 residues. This CDR3 is CASSQVRGNEQFF. For the CDR3, the DNA is TGCGCCAGCAGCCAAGTCAGAGGCAATGAGCAGTTCTTC.

The chain couples TRBV7-7 to TRBJ2-1; D is unresolved. This CDR3 is built from 13 residues. Germline V gene sequence: CDR1 SSHAT, CDR2 FNYEAQ (reference sequence). Deletions cut 2 bases from V and 4 bases from J, with 6 bases between. The CDR3 bases are TGTGCCAGCAGCTTACAACTTTACAATGAGCAGTTCTTC. This translates into CASSLQLYNEQFF. Combining the CDR3 with reference TRBV7-7 and TRBJ2-1 gives the whole variable domain GAGVSQSPRYKVTKRGQDVTLRCDPISSHATLYWYQQALGQGPEFLTYFNYEAQPDKSGLPSDRFSAERPEGSISTLTIQRTEQRDSAMYRCASSLQLYNEQFFGPGTRLTVL.

The chain has TRBV14 and TRBJ2-1, with 7 nucleotides matching TRBD2. The CDR3 is 14 amino acids. Germline V gives CDR1 SGHDN, CDR2 FVKESK. After removal of 0 bases from V and 7 bases from J, the junction contained 3 bases not matched to a gene. CDR3 in amino acids: CASSQDGGDNEQFF. The CDR3, as DNA: TGTGCCAGCAGCCAAGATGGGGGGGATAATGAGCAGTTCTTC.

This clone turned up a few times. The chain employs TRBV5-4 and TRBJ2-3; no firm D call. V lost 4 bases, J lost 5 bases, and 17 bases lay in between. The CDR3 loop spans 15 amino acids. Per germline, CDR1 SGHNT and CDR2 YYREEE (reference sequence). Here the CDR3 reads CASSRDLRSVDTQYF. For the CDR3, the DNA is TGTGCCAGCAGCCGCGACTTGAGGTCCGTAGATACGCAGTATTTT.

V is TRBV18 and J is TRBJ2-5; D ambiguous. Trimming shortened V by 1 base and J by 1 base, and 10 bases separated the two germline ends. The CDR3 consists of 15 residues. Per germline, CDR1 KGHSH and CDR2 LQKENI. This CDR3 is CASSPQTSSQETQYF. The DNA of the CDR3 is TGTGCCAGCTCACCACAAACCTCCAGCCAAGAGACCCAGTACTTC.

The chain links TRBV28 to TRBJ2-5; TRBD2 matches 7 bases. Germline V gives CDR1 MDHEN, CDR2 SYDVKM. The CDR3 is 15 amino acids. The trim removed 5 bases at V and 3 bases at J, leaving 9 bases unmatched. In DNA, the CDR3 is TGTGCCAGCAGTCCTAGACTAGCTTTGGAAGAGACCCAGTACTTC. This sequence encodes CASSPRLALEETQYF.

This chain connects TRBV5-1 to TRBJ2-5; D uncertain. With 0 bases removed from V and 5 bases from J, the gap between germline ends came to 11 bases. The CDR3 sequence is 14 residues long. The germline V gene encodes CDR1 SGHRS and CDR2 YFSETQ. CDR3 DNA: TGCGCCAGCAGCTTGGGGCTGGTTAGCGAGACCCAGTACTTC. Its protein is CASSLGLVSETQYF.

This clone appeared a few times. The genes are TRBV4-1 and TRBJ2-1, with 13 bases matching TRBD2. The germline V gene encodes CDR1 MGHRA and CDR2 YSYEKL. The CDR3 covers 19 residues. Trimming took 4 bases from V and 4 from J; bases not matched to a gene: 13. CDR3 amino acids: CASSPQGSLAGGRYNEQFF. The CDR3 DNA is TGCGCCAGCAGCCCCCAGGGATCACTAGCGGGAGGGAGATACAATGAGCAGTTCTTC.

This clone appeared a few times. The rearrangement uses TRBV7-2 and TRBJ2-3; a weak D match, TRBD2 (6 bases). The V gene lost 6 bases and the J gene lost 6 bases, with 19 bases spanning the gap. CDR1 is SGHTA, CDR2 FQGNSA, per germline. CDR3 size: 15 residues. This CDR3 reads CASSVQHGSWDTQYF. CDR3 bases: TGTGCCAGCAGTGTTCAGCACGGGAGCTGGGATACGCAGTATTTT.

This clone appeared a single time. CDR3 bases: TGTGCCAGCAGCCAAGCCCACGCAACCTTAGTGCAGTACTTC. It is translated as CASSQAHATLVQYF. The J gene is TRBJ2-7, the V gene TRBV14; D gene unclear. The CDR3 runs to 14 residues. Trimming left V 1 base short and J 9 bases short, with 16 bases between. Germline values: CDR1 SGHDN, CDR2 FVKESK.

The chain employs TRBV20-1 and TRBJ2-7; D is perhaps TRBD1 (6 bases). V lost 6 bases, J lost 6 bases, and 12 bases lay in between. The CDR3 sequence is 11 residues long. Germline assignment: CDR1 DFQATT and CDR2 SNEGSKA (reference sequence). The CDR3 sequence: CSAYRVPEQYF. The DNA of the CDR3 is TGCAGTGCCTACAGGGTACCCGAGCAGTACTTC.

In this sample, this clone turned up a few times. The V gene is TRBV7-8, the J gene TRBJ2-4, with D maybe TRBD2 (5 bases). Germline V gives CDR1 SGHVS, CDR2 FQNEAQ. The CDR3 covers 16 residues. The ends were cut back, 2 bases at V and 0 bases at J, with 11 bases in the middle. The CDR3 sequence is CASSLRTRGAKNIQYF. The CDR3, as DNA: TGTGCCAGCAGCTTAAGGACCCGGGGAGCCAAAAACATTCAGTACTTC.

A few counts support this clone. The gene calls are TRBV27 and TRBJ1-1; 7 bases fit TRBD1. With 6 bases clipped from V and 1 base from J, the junction kept 5 bases outside the gene matches. Per the germline V gene, CDR1 is MNHEY and CDR2 is SMNVEV (reference sequence). This CDR3 comprises 14 residues. CDR3 protein: CASSLTGRNTEAFF. The CDR3 DNA sequence: TGTGCCAGCAGCCTGACAGGGAGGAACACTGAAGCTTTCTTT.

This clone was observed a single time. This chain uses TRBV2 with TRBJ1-5; D is uncertain. Germline V lookup: CDR1 SNHLY, CDR2 FYNNEI. V lost 1 base and J lost 6, with 10 bases in between. This CDR3 has 14 amino acids. This CDR3 reads CASSEVQVTQPQHF. CDR3 DNA: TGTGCCAGCAGTGAAGTGCAGGTAACTCAGCCCCAGCATTTT. The full variable domain, in which reference TRBV2 and TRBJ1-5 provide the parts outside the CDR3, is EPEVTQTPSHQVTQMGQEVILRCVPISNHLYFYWYRQILGQKVEFLVSFYNNEISEKSEIFDDQFSVERPDGSNFTLKIRSTKLEDSAMYFCASSEVQVTQPQHFGDGTRLSIL.

The rearrangement joins TRBV28 to TRBJ1-5; D ambiguous. Germline CDR1 reads MDHEN; CDR2 reads SYDVKM. The CDR3 is made up of 15 amino acids. Trimming stripped 3 bases from V and 5 bases from J, with 14 bases between. CDR3 loop: CASSFLGEGHQPQHF. CDR3 sequence (DNA): TGTGCCAGCAGTTTCCTGGGTGAGGGTCATCAGCCCCAGCATTTT.

This chain joins TRBV29-1 and TRBJ2-5; 7 bases are a match to TRBD2. The J call is in doubt because the DNA end fits TRBJ2-7 better. The CDR3 spans 12 residues. Germline CDR1 and CDR2: SQVTM and ANQGSEA. CDR3 DNA: TGCAGCGTTGCTCTGGGGGGGTACGAGCAGTACTTC. Amino acids: CSVALGGYEQYF.

This clone was detected ten times or more. The rearrangement joins TRBV9 to TRBJ2-5; D may be TRBD1 (6 bases). V lost 2 bases to trimming and J lost 7 bases, with 18 bases between them. This CDR3 has 15 amino acids. CDR1 and CDR2 from the germline V gene are SGDLS and YYNGEE. CDR3 protein: CASSVGTFEVGTQYF. For the CDR3, the DNA is TGTGCCAGCAGCGTTGGGACATTTGAGGTTGGGACCCAGTACTTC.

The chain combines TRBV18 with TRBJ1-1, with D possibly being TRBD1 (5 bases). The CDR3 totals 16 residues. V was cut by 5 bases and J by 0 bases, with 16 bases left in between. The germline CDR1 and CDR2 sequences are KGHSH and LQKENI. The CDR3 DNA sequence: TGTGCCAGCTCAGCGGGGGTTAAGCCGATGAACACTGAAGCTTTCTTT. As protein: CASSAGVKPMNTEAFF.

This clone was counted once. The chain recombines TRBV19 with TRBJ1-1, with D tentatively TRBD1 (5 bases). V was pared by 3 bases and J by 3 bases, with 14 bases between. The CDR3 length is 15 residues. In germline, CDR1 is LNHDA, CDR2 SQIVND (reference sequence). The CDR3 here is CASSIRFLGDTEAFF. CDR3 DNA sequence: TGTGCCAGTAGTATCCGGTTCCTAGGGGACACTGAAGCTTTCTTT.